The 18 T cell receptor beta chains below come from one sample, sequenced in a study of blood T cells in healthy people across ages. Then a second PCR, running about 6 to 11 cycles, was carried out with a sample-barcoded 5' primer and a J-beta primer mix. TCRdb passed the 5' RACE reads through MiXCR, listing each CDR3 protein once. The data show around 1,700,000 distinct CDR3 sequences, under 30% seen once. The specimen sequenced was blood. The receptors shown here come from a woman aged 30 to 39 in good health.

J is TRBJ2-1 and V is TRBV12-3 or TRBV12-4; TRBD2 matches 8 bases. V shed 5 bases and J 7 bases; nucleotides not matched to a gene: 7. The CDR3 loop spans 14 amino acids. The CDR3 sequence is CASSDYSGANEQFF. The CDR3 coding sequence is TGTGCCAGCAGTGACTATAGCGGGGCGAATGAGCAGTTCTTC.

This sequence joins TRBV7-9 and TRBJ1-6, with D unclear. The CDR3 has 13 residues. V dropped 4 bases and J dropped 5 bases, with 6 bases sitting between them. Germline CDR1 is SEHNR and CDR2 is FQNEAQ (reference sequence). CDR3 sequence: CASSSNDNSPLHF. The CDR3 region has the DNA TGTGCCAGCAGCTCCAACGATAATTCACCCCTCCACTTT.

This clonotype was seen just once. The J gene is TRBJ2-7, the V gene TRBV7-2, with 7 bases that match TRBD2. CDR3 length: 17 residues. Trimming took 5 bases from V and 12 from J; bases not matched to a gene: 25. Germline V gene sequence: CDR1 SGHTA, CDR2 FQGNSA. The CDR3 region has the DNA TGTGCCAGCAGCCCACGACGGTTGCGGGAGAGTCAAGAGACCCGGTACTTC. Its protein product is CASSPRRLRESQETRYF. The variable domain in full, with the rest retrieved from reference TRBV7-2 and TRBJ2-7, is GAGVSQSPSNKVTEKGKDVELRCDPISGHTALYWYRQSLGQGLEFLIYFQGNSAPDKSGLPSDRFSAERTGGSVSTLTIQRTQQEDSAVYLCASSPRRLRESQETRYFGPGTRLTVT.

This chain joins TRBV2 and TRBJ2-1; 9 positions agree with TRBD2. Germline V gene data show CDR1 as SNHLY and CDR2 as FYNNEI. The CDR3 runs to 15 residues. Trimming at V came to 7 bases and at J to 7 bases, leaving 11 bases not matched to a gene. CDR3 amino acids: CASNLLAGNYNEQFF. The DNA for the CDR3 is TGTGCCAGCAACCTACTAGCGGGTAACTATAATGAGCAGTTCTTC. Full variable domain (outside the CDR3, taken from reference TRBV2 and TRBJ2-1): EPEVTQTPSHQVTQMGQEVILRCVPISNHLYFYWYRQILGQKVEFLVSFYNNEISEKSEIFDDQFSVERPDGSNFTLKIRSTKLEDSAMYFCASNLLAGNYNEQFFGPGTRLTVL.

This clonotype was observed a handful of times. It may be a read error: a sequence one base away is much more abundant. The rearrangement links TRBV12-3 or TRBV12-4 to TRBJ2-4; no definite D call. The J call may be mistaken, given a closer DNA end match to TRBJ2-7. This CDR3 is 12 amino acids long. As DNA, the CDR3 is TGTGCCAGCAGTCTAGATTGCTACGAGCAGTACTTC. Amino acids: CASSLDCYEQYF.

On this clonotype: Its ends do not fully match the called genes, so a read error is possible. The rearrangement joins TRBV12-3 or TRBV12-4 to TRBJ1-5; D gene unclear. The CDR3 covers 13 residues. Here the CDR3 DNA reads TGTGTCAGCAGTAGGGCAGAAAGGCAGCCCCAGCATTTT. Translating it yields CVSSRAERQPQHF.

This clonotype has a handful of counts. This rearrangement joins TRBV18 to TRBJ2-1, with 11 bases aligning to TRBD2. J gave up 8 bases and V 4 bases, and 7 bases lay outside the gene matches. Germline V CDR1 and CDR2: KGHSH, LQKENI. This CDR3 has 15 residues. The CDR3: CASSLAGGLIDEQFF. CDR3 sequence (DNA): TGTGCCAGCTCACTAGCGGGGGGGCTCATCGATGAGCAGTTCTTC.

CDR3 loop: CASSYGHLNTEAFF. The CDR3 DNA sequence: TGTGCCAGCAGTTACGGACATTTGAACACTGAAGCTTTCTTT. The chain combines TRBV6-2 or TRBV6-3 with TRBJ1-1; perhaps TRBD1 as D (5 bases). With 2 bases removed from V and 0 bases from J, the gap between germline ends came to 7 bases. CDR1 and CDR2 from the germline V gene are MNHEY and SVGEGT. The CDR3 loop spans 14 amino acids.

In nucleotides, the CDR3 is TGTGCCAGCAGCTTATTGGACAGCAAGTCACCCCTCCACTTT. Translated, it gives CASSLLDSKSPLHF. The rearrangement joins TRBV7-2 to TRBJ1-6; tentatively, D is TRBD1 (6 bases). The ends were cut back, 2 bases at V and 10 bases at J, with 12 bases in the middle. The CDR3 covers 14 residues. The germline V gene encodes CDR1 SGHTA and CDR2 FQGNSA.

This clonotype was seen more than once but under ten times. The chain links TRBV20-1 to TRBJ1-2; D uncertain. This CDR3 has 17 residues. Per germline, CDR1 DFQATT and CDR2 SNEGSKA (reference sequence). Trimming took off 3 bases at V and 6 bases at J, with 26 bases between the two ends. The CDR3 region has the DNA TGCAGTGCTAGGAGGCGGGTATTATCAGGATGGGAGGATGGCTACACCTTC. Translation gives CSARRRVLSGWEDGYTF.

This clonotype showed up just a few times. Mismatch with germline at one junction end may stem from a read error. The rearrangement uses TRBV7-9 and TRBJ2-1, with D possibly TRBD2 on 6 matching bases. The CDR3 sequence is 14 residues long. In germline, CDR1 is SEHNR, CDR2 FQNEAQ (reference sequence). The CDR3 DNA reads TGTGCCAGCAGCACCGGGACTCTACTCAATGGGCAGTTCTTC. It specifies CASSTGTLLNGQFF.

The sample holds many counts of this clonotype. The V and J genes are TRBV6-5 and TRBJ1-6; tentative D call: TRBD1 (5 bases). Trimming took 6 bases from V and 6 from J, leaving 9 bases between them. The length of the CDR3 is 13 residues. CDR1 is MNHEY and CDR2 is SVGAGI in the germline V gene. As DNA, the CDR3 is TGTGCCAGCAGCTTGCAGGGTAATTCACCCCTCCACTTT. Its protein is CASSLQGNSPLHF.

The V and J genes are TRBV5-5 and TRBJ1-5; possibly TRBD1 for D (5 bases). Trimming pared 1 base from V and 4 bases from J, leaving 9 bases between. Germline V CDR1 and CDR2: SGHKS, YYEKEE (reference sequence). This CDR3 region has 14 residues. Here the CDR3 DNA reads TGTGCCAGCAGCTTGTTAGGGGCGAATCAGCCCCAGCATTTT. Its protein product is CASSLLGANQPQHF.

The chain combines TRBV24-1 with TRBJ2-5; perhaps D is TRBD1 or TRBD2 (6 bases each). Trimming stripped 6 bases from V and 1 base from J, with 8 bases between. Germline V gene data show CDR1 as KGHDR and CDR2 as SFDVKD. The CDR3 contains 13 residues. The CDR3 bases are TGTGCCACCAGTTCGGGGGCCCAAGAGACCCAGTACTTC. This sequence encodes CATSSGAQETQYF.

This clonotype has more than one count but fewer than ten. The chain recombines TRBV20-1 with TRBJ2-5; D possibly corresponds to TRBD2 (6 bases). The CDR3 runs 15 residues. Trimming removed 1 base from V and 3 bases from J, with 15 bases in between. Germline CDR1 and CDR2: DFQATT and SNEGSKA (reference sequence). This CDR3 reads CSARVTGLVKETQYF. The CDR3 DNA sequence: TGCAGTGCTAGAGTTACGGGACTGGTAAAAGAGACCCAGTACTTC.

This clonotype showed up many times. The genes are TRBV7-9 and TRBJ1-5; D not resolved. Germline assignment: CDR1 SEHNR and CDR2 FQNEAQ (reference sequence). Between the trimmed V and J ends, which lost 5 bases and 1 base, there was a span of 9 bases. CDR3 length: 14 residues. The CDR3 coding sequence is TGTGCCAGCAGCCCACTGGGAAGCAATCAGCCCCAGCATTTT. This codes for CASSPLGSNQPQHF. Combining the CDR3 with reference TRBV7-9 and TRBJ1-5 gives the whole variable domain DTGVSQNPRHKITKRGQNVTFRCDPISEHNRLYWYRQTLGQGPEFLTYFQNEAQLEKSRLLSDRFSAERPKGSFSTLEIQRTEQGDSAMYLCASSPLGSNQPQHFGDGTRLSIL.

The chain joins TRBV6-6 to TRBJ1-1; no reliable D call. Trimming cost V 2 bases and J 1 base, with 8 bases left between them. The CDR3 length is 14 residues. Germline V gene data show CDR1 as MNHNY and CDR2 as SVGAGI (reference sequence). The CDR3 protein is CASSYRAENTEAFF. The CDR3 DNA reads as TGTGCCAGCAGTTACAGGGCAGAGAACACTGAAGCTTTCTTT.

This clonotype was seen more than once but under ten times. The V call is TRBV7-8, the J call TRBJ1-1; D possibly corresponds to TRBD1 (5 bases). CDR3 length equals 15 residues. CDR1 is SGHVS and CDR2 is FQNEAQ in the germline V gene. V lost 5 bases and J lost 2, with 15 bases in between. The CDR3 nucleotides are TGTGCCAGCAGCCCCGCTGGCAGGGTTAACACTGAAGCTTTCTTT. It codes for CASSPAGRVNTEAFF.